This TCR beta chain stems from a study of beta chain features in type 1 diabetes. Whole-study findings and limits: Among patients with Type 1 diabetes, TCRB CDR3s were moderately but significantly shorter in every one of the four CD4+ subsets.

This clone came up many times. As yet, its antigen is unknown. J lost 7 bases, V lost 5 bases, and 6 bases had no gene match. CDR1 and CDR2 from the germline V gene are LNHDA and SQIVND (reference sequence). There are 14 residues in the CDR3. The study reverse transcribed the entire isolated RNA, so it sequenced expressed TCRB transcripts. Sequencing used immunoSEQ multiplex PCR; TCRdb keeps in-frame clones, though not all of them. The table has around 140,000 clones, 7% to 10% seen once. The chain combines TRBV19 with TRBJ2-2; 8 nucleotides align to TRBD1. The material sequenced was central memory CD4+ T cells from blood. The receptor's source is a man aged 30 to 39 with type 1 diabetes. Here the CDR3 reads CASSVDRANGELFF. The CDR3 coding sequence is TGTGCCAGTAGTGTGGACAGGGCAAACGGGGAGCTGTTTTTT.